This T cell receptor (beta chain) was captured by sequencing in a study of blood T cells in healthy people across ages. Germline lookup yields CDR1 PRHDT and CDR2 FYEKMQ (reference sequence). Trimming cost V 4 bases and J 5 bases, with 14 bases left between them. The CDR3 length is 14 residues. This clonotype was seen a few times. Next came a second PCR, run for about 7 to 12 cycles, which used a sample-barcoded 5' primer along with a J-beta primer mix. MiXCR was run by TCRdb on the 5' RACE reads, yielding one entry per CDR3 protein. The sample contains about 780,000 distinct CDR3 sequences, more than 25% of which appear only once. These records were also assigned to another study, of T cells of mothers and their children.

Sequencing was performed on blood. The receptor's source is a boy younger than 18 in good health. The chain is built from TRBV13 and TRBJ2-5; D tentatively reads TRBD1 or TRBD2 (7 bases each). CDR3 nucleotides: TGTGCCAGCAGCTCAGGGGGGGTTCCGGAGACCCAGTACTTC. As protein: CASSSGGVPETQYF.